Reported below is one T cell receptor beta chain. What it recognizes is unknown. This record belongs to a study of T cell responses to AZD1222 COVID-19 vaccine. Germline-derived CDR1 and CDR2 are SGDLS and YYNGEE. Trimming cost V 4 bases and J 14 bases, with 24 bases left between them. The CDR3 is 15 residues long. Repertoires were generated with immunoSEQ multiplex PCR, while TCRdb's copy carries only in-frame clones and drops some. The profile covers roughly 15,000 clones, with around four fifths appearing a single time and approximately 15% taken by the ten largest. Study-level points and caveats: The peak T cell response came first, and repertoires were sampled only after it. Along spike, vaccine-associated CD4 TCRs were found throughout, with dominance at 160-218 and 743-854. The study found Spike-specific TCR breadth and depth rose after two AZD1222 doses. Among the donors, most were white British and more were female, and clonal diversity was possibly underestimated.

J is TRBJ2-2 and V is TRBV9, with a tentative D call TRBD1 (7 bases). The sequence came from an adult who received the AZD1222 COVID-19 vaccine. Sequences were derived from peripheral blood, sampled 28 days after the second AZD1222 dose. CDR3 protein: CASSPSGTARAGLFF. In DNA form, the CDR3 reads TGTGCCAGCAGCCCCTCCGGGACAGCCCGCGCGGGACTGTTTTTT.